These 25 T cell receptor beta chains came from one sample sequenced in a study of blood T cell repertoires in COVID-19 (dated by TCRdb to between 2020 and 2021). To prepare the library, the immunoSEQ multiplex PCR assay was applied. What TCRdb holds here is the immuneACCESS table cut down to in-frame rearrangements. Part of the clones is not present; checked against another copy, under half of the missing clones reflect an unresolved V gene, and the others are unexplained. This sample gives approximately 210,000 clones in total; about four fifths of them show up just once. The leading ten clones occupy 2.9% of the sample. The specimen was peripheral blood. Receptor source: a man aged 45-65 years with active or convalescent COVID-19.

The V and J genes are TRBV9 and TRBJ2-1; TRBD2 aligns across 8 bases. The V segment lost 4 bases and the J segment 5 bases; nucleotides outside the gene matches: 11. CDR3 length: 16 residues. Germline V gene lookup returns CDR1 SGDLS and CDR2 YYNGEE. This CDR3 is CASSPSGTRADNEQFF. The CDR3 region has the DNA TGTGCCAGCAGCCCCTCCGGGACTAGAGCGGACAATGAGCAGTTCTTC.

The rearrangement links TRBV7-9 to TRBJ2-7; D possibly corresponds to TRBD1 (6 bases). The CDR3 contains 15 residues. The germline CDR1 and CDR2 sequences are SEHNR and FQNEAQ (reference sequence). The V end lost 5 bases, the J end lost 4 bases, and 18 bases lay between the germline ends. The CDR3 spells CASSLGDISGYEQYF. CDR3 nucleotide sequence: TGTGCCAGCAGCCTGGGGGACATCTCAGGTTACGAGCAGTACTTC.

CDR3 nucleotide sequence: TGTGCCAGCAGTGTGCAGGGAGGGGGTAATGGCTACACCTTC. Residues: CASSVQGGGNGYTF. The gene calls are TRBV2 and TRBJ1-2; a weak D match, TRBD1 (6 bases). V was clipped by 4 bases and J by 6 bases, with 15 bases between them. CDR1 SNHLY and CDR2 FYNNEI come from the germline V gene. The CDR3 consists of 14 residues.

The chain has TRBV30 and TRBJ2-3; TRBD2 is a possible D gene (5 bases). The V and J ends lost 4 bases and 8 bases respectively, with 16 bases between them. Germline-derived CDR1 and CDR2 are GTSNPN and SVGIG (reference sequence). The CDR3 consists of 13 residues. CDR3 in amino acids: CAWKLDQGGTQYF. DNA of the CDR3: TGTGCCTGGAAACTCGACCAAGGAGGTACGCAGTATTTT.

The gene calls are TRBV9 and TRBJ1-5; weak D call: TRBD1 (6 bases). There are 14 residues in the CDR3. Trimming stripped 4 bases from V and 4 bases from J, with 12 bases between. CDR1 is SGDLS and CDR2 is YYNGEE in the germline V gene. The CDR3 reads CASSYRAGNQPQHF. For the CDR3, the DNA is TGTGCCAGCAGCTACAGGGCAGGGAATCAGCCCCAGCATTTT.

The chain carries TRBV27 and TRBJ1-6; D is ambiguous. Germline values: CDR1 MNHEY, CDR2 SMNVEV (reference sequence). The CDR3 runs 13 residues. V was clipped by 0 bases and J by 11 bases, with 8 bases between them. The chain's CDR3 is CASSLSLGAPLHF. The CDR3 DNA reads as TGTGCCAGCAGTTTATCTCTCGGGGCACCCCTCCACTTT.

V is TRBV9 and J is TRBJ2-1; 7 nucleotides agree with TRBD1. Trimming took 3 bases from V and 8 from J; bases not matched to a gene: 11. Germline V gene data show CDR1 as SGDLS and CDR2 as YYNGEE. The CDR3 covers 15 residues. For the CDR3, the DNA is TGTGCCAGCAGCGCTACGGAACAGGGGTCCTATGAGCAGTTCTTC. This sequence encodes CASSATEQGSYEQFF.

V usage is TRBV10-3 and J usage is TRBJ1-1, with a possible D match to TRBD1 (5 bases). CDR1 is ENHRY, CDR2 SYGVKD, per germline. The CDR3 has 12 amino acids. V lost 3 bases and J lost 8, with 10 bases in between. CDR3 amino acids: CAISEGDGEAFF. The CDR3 DNA reads as TGTGCCATCAGTGAAGGGGATGGAGAAGCTTTCTTT.

The chain joins TRBV29-1 to TRBJ1-2; 10 bases are a match to TRBD1. Per the germline V gene, CDR1 is SQVTM and CDR2 is ANQGSEA. V shed 7 bases and J 7 bases; nucleotides not matched to a gene: 9. The CDR3 totals 13 residues. DNA of the CDR3: TGCAGCGCCGAGCGGACAGGGGGGGGTGGCTACACCTTC. As protein: CSAERTGGGGYTF. Filled out from reference TRBV29-1 and TRBJ1-2, the complete variable domain reads SAVISQKPSRDICQRGTSLTIQCQVDSQVTMMFWYRQQPGQSLTLIATANQGSEATYESGFVIDKFPISRPNLTFSTLTVSNMSPEDSSIYLCSAERTGGGGYTFGSGTRLTVV.

The chain joins TRBV7-9 to TRBJ1-5, with 8 bases matching TRBD1. The CDR3 covers 16 residues. Germline V lookup: CDR1 SEHNR, CDR2 FQNEAQ (reference sequence). V was clipped by 8 bases and J by 1 base; unmatched bases: 10. The CDR3: CASSKEYRGSNQPQHF. The CDR3 DNA sequence: TGTGCCAGCTCTAAAGAGTACAGGGGGAGCAATCAGCCCCAGCATTTT. The full variable domain, with the rest looked up from reference TRBV7-9 and TRBJ1-5, is DTGVSQNPRHKITKRGQNVTFRCDPISEHNRLYWYRQTLGQGPEFLTYFQNEAQLEKSRLLSDRFSAERPKGSFSTLEIQRTEQGDSAMYLCASSKEYRGSNQPQHFGDGTRLSIL.

The chain couples TRBV2 to TRBJ1-6; a possible D gene is TRBD1 (5 bases). The CDR3 length is 15 residues. From germline, CDR1 is SNHLY and CDR2 FYNNEI. V shed 5 bases and J shed 0 bases, with 8 bases lying between them. The chain's CDR3 is CASSRQSSYNSPLHF. In DNA form, the CDR3 reads TGTGCCAGCAGTCGACAGAGCTCCTATAATTCACCCCTCCACTTT.

V is TRBV19 and J is TRBJ1-1, with D perhaps matching TRBD1 (5 bases). CDR3 size: 14 residues. V was shortened by 1 base and J by 2 bases, with 8 bases between the two germline ends. Germline CDR1 is LNHDA and CDR2 is SQIVND (reference sequence). CDR3 in DNA: TGTGCCAGTAGTATAGGCGGGGCCAACACTGAAGCTTTCTTT. It yields the protein CASSIGGANTEAFF.

This chain uses TRBV4-1 with TRBJ2-5; 8 nucleotides agree with TRBD1. There are 15 residues in the CDR3. Germline CDR1 reads MGHRA; CDR2 reads YSYEKL. The ends lost 0 bases at V and 1 base at J; junction bases unmatched: 1. CDR3 bases: TGCGCCAGCAGCCAAGAAGGACAGGGCCAAGAGACCCAGTACTTC. This sequence encodes CASSQEGQGQETQYF.

The chain combines TRBV7-8 with TRBJ1-4; 7 positions match TRBD1. The length of the CDR3 is 13 residues. In germline, CDR1 is SGHVS, CDR2 FQNEAQ. With 6 bases clipped from V and 8 bases from J, the junction kept 6 bases outside the gene matches. In DNA form, the CDR3 reads TGTGCCAGCAGGGGGGACAGATCCGAAAAACTGTTTTTT. As protein: CASRGDRSEKLFF. Full variable domain (missing parts from reference TRBV7-8 and TRBJ1-4): GAGVSQSPRYKVAKRGQDVALRCDPISGHVSLFWYQQALGQGPEFLTYFQNEAQLDKSGLPSDRFFAERPEGSVSTLKIQRTQQEDSAVYLCASRGDRSEKLFFGSGTQLSVL.

This chain links TRBV20-1 with TRBJ2-1, with a possible D match to TRBD1 (6 bases). The CDR3 covers 11 residues. V gave up 6 bases and J gave up 8 bases, with 11 bases separating them. Germline CDR1 is DFQATT and CDR2 is SNEGSKA (reference sequence). The CDR3 is CSAPQGYEQFF. CDR3 nucleotides: TGCAGTGCCCCACAGGGTTATGAGCAGTTCTTC.

The chain has TRBV3-1 (or the pseudogene TRBV3-2) and TRBJ1-2, with 8 positions matching TRBD1. Trimming took 3 bases from V and 6 from J; bases not matched to a gene: 6. This CDR3 region has 14 residues. Germline V lookup: CDR1 LGHDT, CDR2 YNNKEL (reference sequence). The CDR3 sequence: CASSQAGGRDGYTF. The CDR3 DNA follows: TGTGCCAGCAGCCAGGCAGGGGGCAGAGATGGCTACACCTTC.

The genes are TRBV7-9 and TRBJ1-2; D is uncertain. Germline values: CDR1 SEHNR, CDR2 FQNEAQ (reference sequence). The germline V and J ends were trimmed by 4 bases and 2 bases, with 8 bases remaining between them. The CDR3 is 13 residues long. The CDR3 nucleotides are TGTGCCAGCAGCTCGCCGGGAAACTATGGCTACACCTTC. Its protein product is CASSSPGNYGYTF. Drawing the rest from reference TRBV7-9 and TRBJ1-2, the complete variable domain is DTGVSQNPRHKITKRGQNVTFRCDPISEHNRLYWYRQTLGQGPEFLTYFQNEAQLEKSRLLSDRFSAERPKGSFSTLEIQRTEQGDSAMYLCASSSPGNYGYTFGSGTRLTVV.

V usage is TRBV11-3 and J usage is TRBJ2-5, with 9 nucleotides matching TRBD2. The length of the CDR3 is 15 residues. The V gene end was trimmed by 4 bases and the J gene end by 5 bases; junction bases not matched to a gene: 8. CDR1 and CDR2 from the germline V gene are SGHNT and YENEEA. The CDR3 protein is CASSSSGGPGETQYF. The CDR3 DNA reads as TGTGCCAGCAGCTCGAGCGGGGGGCCAGGGGAGACCCAGTACTTC.

The chain links TRBV11-2 to TRBJ2-1; 8 nucleotides line up with TRBD2. Germline loops: CDR1 SGHAT, CDR2 FQNNGV. Trimming at V came to 3 bases and at J to 12 bases, leaving 10 bases not matched to a gene. The CDR3 runs to 14 residues. CDR3: CASSLGTAGVSQFF. The CDR3, as DNA: TGTGCCAGCAGCTTGGGAACAGCGGGAGTCTCGCAGTTCTTC.

This clone was observed once. The chain links TRBV5-4 to TRBJ2-5; TRBD1 matches at 8 bases. Germline CDR1 SGHNT, CDR2 YYREEE (reference sequence). V was clipped by 4 bases and J by 5 bases; unmatched bases: 10. The CDR3 has 15 amino acids. Written as DNA, the CDR3 is TGTGCCAGCAGCGTCGTGGGGACAGGAAGGGAGACCCAGTACTTC. Its protein is CASSVVGTGRETQYF.

The chain links TRBV19 to TRBJ2-5, with 11 nucleotides matching TRBD2. The CDR3 runs to 14 residues. Germline V gives CDR1 LNHDA, CDR2 SQIVND (reference sequence). With V trimmed by 7 bases and J by 4 bases, 5 bases remained unmatched. CDR3 DNA: TGTGCCAGTAAGGCTAGCGGGGGGTCAGAGACCCAGTACTTC. Amino acid sequence: CASKASGGSETQYF. The full variable domain, its missing parts supplied by reference TRBV19 and TRBJ2-5, is DGGITQSPKYLFRKEGQNVTLSCEQNLNHDAMYWYRQDPGQGLRLIYYSQIVNDFQKGDIAEGYSVSREKKESFPLTVTSAQKNPTAFYLCASKASGGSETQYFGPGTRLLVL.

The chain is built from TRBV24-1 and TRBJ2-5; tentatively, D is TRBD1 (6 bases). The CDR3 extends over 16 amino acids. From germline, CDR1 is KGHDR and CDR2 SFDVKD. V was shortened by 4 bases and J by 7 bases, with 21 bases between the two germline ends. The chain's CDR3 is CATSDHRDNKPGTQYF. CDR3 DNA: TGTGCCACCAGTGACCACCGGGACAACAAACCGGGGACCCAGTACTTC.

The chain combines TRBV19 with TRBJ2-3; possible D gene TRBD2, 5 bases. Trimming took 4 bases from V and 0 from J, leaving 11 bases between them. CDR1 and CDR2 from the germline V gene are LNHDA and SQIVND (reference sequence). The CDR3 contains 15 residues. In nucleotides, the CDR3 is TGTGCCAGTAGTAGGAGCGGAAGTAGCACAGATACGCAGTATTTT. Its translation is CASSRSGSSTDTQYF.

This chain joins TRBV30 and TRBJ1-1; TRBD1 is a possible D gene (5 bases). The V end lost 3 bases, the J end lost 1 base, and 18 bases lay between the germline ends. Per germline, CDR1 GTSNPN and CDR2 SVGIG (reference sequence). The CDR3 loop spans 16 amino acids. The CDR3 DNA sequence: TGTGCCTGGAGCCTAATTGGGACTCCAGGGAACACTGAAGCTTTCTTT. Protein sequence: CAWSLIGTPGNTEAFF.

J is TRBJ2-1 and V is TRBV19, with 8 bases matching TRBD2. After removal of 7 bases from V and 8 bases from J, the junction contained 13 bases not matched to a gene. The CDR3 sequence is 15 residues long. CDR1 is LNHDA, CDR2 SQIVND, per germline (reference sequence). In nucleotides, the CDR3 is TGTGCCAGTAAATGGGTAGAAGCGGGAGTGGATGAGCAGTTCTTC. Protein product: CASKWVEAGVDEQFF. The variable domain in full, completed from reference TRBV19 and TRBJ2-1, reads DGGITQSPKYLFRKEGQNVTLSCEQNLNHDAMYWYRQDPGQGLRLIYYSQIVNDFQKGDIAEGYSVSREKKESFPLTVTSAQKNPTAFYLCASKWVEAGVDEQFFGPGTRLTVL.